This T cell receptor (beta chain) emerged from a study of CD8 T cells in ankylosing spondylitis. Notes on the study in general: There was reportedly significant enrichment of clones that were disease-linked in matched ankylosing spondylitis synovial fluid.

This clonotype occurred many times. What it binds is not known. The ends were cut back, 2 bases at V and 4 bases at J, with 7 bases in the middle. The CDR3 sequence is 13 residues long. Germline assignment: CDR1 SGDLS and CDR2 YYNGEE. With molecular barcodes, quantitative 5'-RACE was used to make the TCR beta libraries. TCRdb called the 5' RACE reads again in MiXCR, with one record for every CDR3 protein. The sample contains about 9,700 distinct CDR3 sequences, about 6% of which appear only once. The sequence was collected from a female donor with ankylosing spondylitis or in good health (not recorded which). What was sequenced was blood, either unsorted or a sorted T cell fraction (not recorded which). The chain links TRBV9 to TRBJ2-1; unclear D gene. As DNA, the CDR3 is TGTGCCAGCAGCGTTGTGGGGTACAATGAGCAGTTCTTC. Amino acids: CASSVVGYNEQFF.